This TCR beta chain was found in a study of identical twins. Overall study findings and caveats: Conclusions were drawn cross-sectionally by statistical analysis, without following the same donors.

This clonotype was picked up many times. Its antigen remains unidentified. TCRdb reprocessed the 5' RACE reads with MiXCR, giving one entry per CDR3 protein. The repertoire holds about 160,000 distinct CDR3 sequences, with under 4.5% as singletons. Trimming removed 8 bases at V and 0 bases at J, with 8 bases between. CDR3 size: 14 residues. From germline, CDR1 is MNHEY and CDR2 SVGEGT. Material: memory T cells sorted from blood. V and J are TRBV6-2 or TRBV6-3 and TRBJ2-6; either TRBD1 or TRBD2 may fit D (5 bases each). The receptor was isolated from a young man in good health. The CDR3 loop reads CASGGSSGANVLTF. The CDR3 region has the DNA TGTGCCAGCGGGGGAAGCTCTGGGGCCAACGTCCTGACTTTC.